The 5 T cell receptor beta chains below all came from one sample that was sequenced in a study of blood T cell repertoires in COVID-19. Assay: immunoSEQ multiplex PCR; the TCRdb copy retains only in-frame clones and omits some. The table lists around 75,000 clones, 65% to 85% of them singletons. The sequenced material came from peripheral blood. The receptor source for this set is a man over 45 with COVID-19, enrolled during active disease.

The chain links TRBV28 to TRBJ2-7; tentative D call: TRBD1 (6 bases). V was cut by 4 bases and J by 2 bases, with 12 bases left in between. Germline lookup yields CDR1 MDHEN and CDR2 SYDVKM. The CDR3 extends over 14 amino acids. The CDR3 region is CASSSPDSPYEQYF. The CDR3 nucleotides are TGTGCCAGCAGTTCGCCGGACAGCCCCTACGAGCAGTACTTC.

Remarks on this clone: Relative to the germline gene, one junction end is altered; a read error may explain this. The J gene is TRBJ1-4, the V gene TRBV29-1, with D maybe TRBD1 (5 bases). The CDR3 has 13 amino acids. In germline, CDR1 is SQVTM, CDR2 ANQGSEA. The CDR3 loop reads CSVEKAGNAKLFF. In nucleotides, the CDR3 is TGCAGCGTTGAGAAGGCAGGGAATGCAAAACTGTTTTTT.

V is TRBV18 and J is TRBJ1-1; TRBD1 agrees at 8 bases. CDR1 KGHSH and CDR2 LQKENI come from the germline V gene. The CDR3 has 16 residues. Losses at the gene ends were 1 base for V and 4 bases for J; bases not matched to a gene: 8. CDR3 protein: CASSPLGQGGSTEAFF. In nucleotides, the CDR3 is TGTGCCAGCTCACCACTTGGACAGGGTGGAAGCACTGAAGCTTTCTTT.

The chain carries TRBV5-4 and TRBJ2-7, with 16 nucleotides matching TRBD2. Germline V gene data show CDR1 as SGHNT and CDR2 as YYREEE (reference sequence). The CDR3 is 17 amino acids. The V gene end was trimmed by 4 bases and the J gene end by 9 bases; junction bases not matched to a gene: 13. For the CDR3, the DNA is TGTGCCAGCAGCCCGGGCCCCGGGACTAGCGGGAGGGGAGGGCAGTACTTC. As protein: CASSPGPGTSGRGGQYF. Full variable domain (missing parts from reference TRBV5-4 and TRBJ2-7): ETGVTQSPTHLIKTRGQQVTLRCSSQSGHNTVSWYQQALGQGPQFIFQYYREEENGRGNFPPRFSGLQFPNYSSELNVNALELDDSALYLCASSPGPGTSGRGGQYFGPGTRLTVT.

This sequence joins TRBV18 and TRBJ1-3; D might be TRBD1 (5 bases). The CDR3 totals 15 residues. Germline values: CDR1 KGHSH, CDR2 LQKENI. Trimming stripped 3 bases from V and 2 bases from J, with 11 bases between. The CDR3 region is CASSPGTWTGNTIYF. Written as DNA, the CDR3 is TGTGCCAGCTCACCCGGGACTTGGACTGGAAACACCATATATTTT.